A selection of T cell receptor beta chains follows, all from one sample in a study of blood T cell repertoires in COVID-19. Using immunoSEQ multiplex PCR, the repertoire was profiled, and TCRdb retains in-frame clones only, with some absent. The table has roughly 220,000 clones, 90% seen once. Sequencing input: PBMCs or T cells enriched from blood (not recorded which). All receptors derive from a young man who had been exposed to COVID-19. Both conserved end residues are part of each CDR3. The D gene is left open where the match is weak. A clone size is listed for some rows: how often the clone was seen (once, few, many), or a class if it is expanded.

d_call	j_call	clone_size	v_call	cdr3_nt	cdr3_aa
NA	TRBJ1-3	NA	TRBV19	TGTGCCAGTAAAACCAGACGGAGAGCCTCTGACTCTGGAAACACCATATATTTT	CASKTRRRASDSGNTIYF
NA	TRBJ2-2	few	TRBV6-2/TRBV6-3	TGTGCCAGCAGTTCCGGGACGAACACCGGGGAGCTGTTTTTT	CASSSGTNTGELFF
TRBD1	TRBJ1-2	NA	TRBV18	TGTGCCAGCTCACCCTCCGGACAGGGCGAGGGTGGCTACACCTTC	CASSPSGQGEGGYTF
TRBD1	TRBJ1-6	NA	TRBV11-2	TGTGCCAGCAGCTTAGATCGCGCAGGGGGTTCACCCCTCCACTTT	CASSLDRAGGSPLHF
NA	TRBJ1-1	NA	TRBV19	TGTGCCAGTAGTAACGACAGAAACACTGAAGCTTTCTTT	CASSNDRNTEAFF
TRBD1	TRBJ2-6	NA	TRBV4-1	TGCGCCAGCAGCCTCGGGACAGGGGCCTCTGGGGCCAACGTCCTGACTTTC	CASSLGTGASGANVLTF
TRBD1	TRBJ2-5	NA	TRBV11-2	TGTGCCAGCAGCTGGGGACAGAGCTCCCAAGAGACCCAGTACTTC	CASSWGQSSQETQYF
TRBD2	TRBJ2-2	once	TRBV5-1	TGCGCCAGCAGCTCTAGCGGGGGGGCGATCGGCACCGGGGAGCTGTTTTTT	CASSSSGGAIGTGELFF
NA	TRBJ1-5	NA	TRBV2	TGTGCCAGCAATCTAGATAGCAATCAGCCCCAGCATTTT	CASNLDSNQPQHF
NA	TRBJ1-3	NA	TRBV14	TGTGCCAGCAGCCCAGGGACTTTCTCTGGAAACACCATATATTTT	CASSPGTFSGNTIYF
NA	TRBJ1-2	NA	TRBV7-2	TGTGCCAGCAGCCCAGTTTACAGGGAAGGCTATGGCTACACCTTC	CASSPVYREGYGYTF
TRBD1	TRBJ1-6	once	TRBV19	TGTGCCAGTAGTATGACAGGGCATTCACCCCTCCACTTT	CASSMTGHSPLHF
NA	TRBJ1-2	NA	TRBV9	TGTGCCAGCAGCACAGATCAAGGAAATGGCTACACCTTC	CASSTDQGNGYTF
TRBD1	TRBJ1-5	NA	TRBV29-1	TGCAGCGTTGCAGGGGGCAGTCAGCCCCAGCATTTT	CSVAGGSQPQHF
NA	TRBJ2-1	NA	TRBV11-3	TGTGCCAGCAGTCGAACCTTGGTGGGGGCCACGAATGAGCAGTTCTTC	CASSRTLVGATNEQFF
NA	TRBJ2-5	NA	TRBV7-9	TGTGCCAGCAGCTTAGTTGGGGTCCGGGGGGAGACCCAGTACTTC	CASSLVGVRGETQYF
NA	TRBJ1-5	NA	TRBV18	TGTGCCAGCTCAAGCACCAATCGCAATCAGCCCCAGCATTTT	CASSSTNRNQPQHF
NA	TRBJ1-3	NA	TRBV12-3/TRBV12-4	TGTGCCACCAGCTTATACGGAGACACCATATATTTT	CATSLYGDTIYF
NA	TRBJ1-1	NA	TRBV14	TGTGCCAGCAGCCAAGACGTAGAGGGTCACGGCAAGGACACTGAAGCTTTCTTT	CASSQDVEGHGKDTEAFF
NA	TRBJ1-3	NA	TRBV12-3/TRBV12-4	TGTGCCAGCAGTTACAGCTCTGGAAACACCATATATTTT	CASSYSSGNTIYF
NA	TRBJ2-5	NA	TRBV5-6	TGTGCCTCAACAGGGCCCGAGACGGTGCAAGAGACCCAGTACTTC	CASTGPETVQETQYF
NA	TRBJ2-7	once	TRBV2	TGTGCCAGCAGTAAAGGGGGGGGATCCTACGAGCAGTACTTC	CASSKGGGSYEQYF
NA	TRBJ1-1	NA	TRBV6-5	TGTGCCAGCAGTCCCCTCGGCGGTCTCACTGAAGCTTTCTTT	CASSPLGGLTEAFF
NA	TRBJ2-1	NA	TRBV5-1	TGCGCCAGCAGCAGAGGGGGGGCCGGCAATGAGCAGTTCTTC	CASSRGGAGNEQFF
TRBD1	TRBJ2-7	NA	TRBV6-2/TRBV6-3	TGTGCCAGCAGTTACTCGCGGGGACAGGGCGCCTACGAGCAGTACTTC	CASSYSRGQGAYEQYF
NA	TRBJ1-1	once	TRBV29-1	TGCAGCGTTGGGCGGTCGGGGGAGGCTTTCTTT	CSVGRSGEAFF
NA	TRBJ1-1	NA	TRBV18	TGTGCCAGCTCACCCTTCTTAGACAGCGTGAACACTGAAGCTTTCTTT	CASSPFLDSVNTEAFF
TRBD1	TRBJ1-1	NA	TRBV9	TGTGCCAGCAGCTTGGGGGACAGGGCGAACACTGAAGCTTTCTTT	CASSLGDRANTEAFF
NA	TRBJ1-6	NA	TRBV30	TGTGCCTGGAGCCTTGGGGGGAACTCACCCCTCCACTTT	CAWSLGGNSPLHF
TRBD2	TRBJ2-1	NA	TRBV18	TGTGCCAGCTCACCACCCGGGACTAGCGCCCCCGTGGGTGAGCAGTTCTTC	CASSPPGTSAPVGEQFF
NA	TRBJ1-2	NA	TRBV30	TGTGCCTGGAGTGGGGAGGTCTATGGCTACACCTTC	CAWSGEVYGYTF